This T cell receptor beta chain is drawn from a study of CD8+ T cells in alopecia areata. Study-level findings and limits: Among the cells sequenced in scalp samples are also the resident alphabeta T cells of normal skin. Scalp clonality and expanded CD8+ clones among the top 100 fell significantly with tofacitinib.

Treatment specified: oral pan-JAK inhibitor, 5-10 mg twice daily. Germline-derived CDR1 and CDR2 are PRHDT and FYEKMQ (reference sequence). The CDR3 spans 16 residues. Trimming removed 3 bases at V and 3 bases at J, with 14 bases between. Following RNA extraction, reverse transcription yielded cDNA that acted as the sequencing template. Using immunoSEQ multiplex PCR, the repertoire was profiled, and TCRdb retains in-frame clones only, with some absent. The data contain roughly 120,000 clones, about 59% of them singletons. With regard to this clone: Its cognate antigen is unknown.

The clonotype comes from a human donor with alopecia areata. This specimen was CD8+ T cells sorted from blood, taken at week 24, from a patient treated with tofacitinib. The chain joins TRBV13 to TRBJ1-4; possibly TRBD1 for D (6 bases). CDR3 sequence reads: CASSFGQLDANEKLFF. Here the CDR3 DNA reads TGTGCCAGCAGCTTCGGACAGCTCGATGCTAATGAAAAACTGTTTTTT.